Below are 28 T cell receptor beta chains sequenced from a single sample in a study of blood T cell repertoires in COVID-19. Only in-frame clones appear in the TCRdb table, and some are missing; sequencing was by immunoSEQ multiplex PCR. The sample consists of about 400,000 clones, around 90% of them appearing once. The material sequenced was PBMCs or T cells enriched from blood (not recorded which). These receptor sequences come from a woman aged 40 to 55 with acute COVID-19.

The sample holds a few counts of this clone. The CDR3 nucleotides are TGTGCCAGTCATGGGGGGGGAATTGGTTCACCCCTCCACTTT. Its protein is CASHGGGIGSPLHF. V is TRBV27 and J is TRBJ1-6; D may be TRBD1 (5 bases). Germline-derived CDR1 and CDR2 are MNHEY and SMNVEV (reference sequence). CDR3 length equals 14 residues. V lost 9 bases and J 9 bases, leaving 18 bases between the germline ends.

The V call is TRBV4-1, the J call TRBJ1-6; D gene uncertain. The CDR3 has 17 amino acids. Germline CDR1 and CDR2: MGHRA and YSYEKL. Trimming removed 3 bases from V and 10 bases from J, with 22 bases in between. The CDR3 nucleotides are TGCGCCAGCAGCCAGGAGGTTTCGCAGATCCTCGGATCACCCCTCCACTTT. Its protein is CASSQEVSQILGSPLHF.

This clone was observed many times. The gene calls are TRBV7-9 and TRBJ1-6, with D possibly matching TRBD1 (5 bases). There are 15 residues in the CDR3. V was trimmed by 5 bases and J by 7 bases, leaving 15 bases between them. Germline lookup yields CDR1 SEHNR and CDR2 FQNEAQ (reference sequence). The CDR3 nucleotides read TGTGCCAGCAGCCCGTCCGATAAGGGGAATTCACCCCTCCACTTT. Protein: CASSPSDKGNSPLHF.

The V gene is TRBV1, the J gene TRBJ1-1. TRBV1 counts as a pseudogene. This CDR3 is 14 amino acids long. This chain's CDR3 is CTSSQYPRNTEAFF. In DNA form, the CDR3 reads TGCACCAGCAGCCAATACCCGAGAAACACTGAAGCTTTCTTT.

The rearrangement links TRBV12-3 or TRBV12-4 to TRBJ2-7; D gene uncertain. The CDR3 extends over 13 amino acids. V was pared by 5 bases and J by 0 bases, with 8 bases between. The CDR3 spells CASSMTPSYEQYF. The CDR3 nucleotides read TGTGCCAGCAGTATGACACCCTCCTACGAGCAGTACTTC.

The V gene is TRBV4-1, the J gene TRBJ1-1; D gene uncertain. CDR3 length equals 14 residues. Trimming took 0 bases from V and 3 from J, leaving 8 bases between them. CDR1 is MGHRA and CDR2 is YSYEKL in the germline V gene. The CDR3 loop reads CASSQDRGYTEAFF. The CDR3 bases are TGCGCCAGCAGCCAAGATCGCGGGTACACTGAAGCTTTCTTT.

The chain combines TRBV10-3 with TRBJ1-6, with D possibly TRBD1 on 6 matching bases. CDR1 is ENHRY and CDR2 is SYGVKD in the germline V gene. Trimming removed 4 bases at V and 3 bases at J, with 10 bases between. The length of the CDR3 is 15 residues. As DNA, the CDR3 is TGTGCCATCAGTGTGGACAGAAGCTATAATTCACCCCTCCACTTT. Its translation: CAISVDRSYNSPLHF.

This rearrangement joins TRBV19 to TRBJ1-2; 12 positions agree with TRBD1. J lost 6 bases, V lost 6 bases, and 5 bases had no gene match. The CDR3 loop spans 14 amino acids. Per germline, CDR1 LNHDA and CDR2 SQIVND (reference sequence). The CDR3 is CASSPGQGANGYTF. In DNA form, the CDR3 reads TGTGCCAGTAGCCCGGGACAGGGGGCTAATGGCTACACCTTC.

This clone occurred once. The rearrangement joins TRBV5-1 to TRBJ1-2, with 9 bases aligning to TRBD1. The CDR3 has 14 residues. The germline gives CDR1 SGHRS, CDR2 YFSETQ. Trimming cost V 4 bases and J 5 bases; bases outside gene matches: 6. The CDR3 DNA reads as TGCGCCAGCAGCGTGGGACAGGGATATTATGGCTACACCTTC. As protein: CASSVGQGYYGYTF.

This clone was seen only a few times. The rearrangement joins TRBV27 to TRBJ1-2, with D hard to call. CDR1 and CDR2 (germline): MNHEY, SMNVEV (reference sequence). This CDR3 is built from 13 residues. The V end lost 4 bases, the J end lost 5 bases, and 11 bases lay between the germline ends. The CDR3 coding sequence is TGTGCCAGCAGTTCGTCCCTTCTATATGGCTACACCTTC. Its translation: CASSSSLLYGYTF.

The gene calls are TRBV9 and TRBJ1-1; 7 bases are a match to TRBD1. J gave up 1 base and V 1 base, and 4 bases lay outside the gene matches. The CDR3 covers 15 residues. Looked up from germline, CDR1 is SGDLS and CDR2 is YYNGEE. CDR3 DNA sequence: TGTGCCAGCAGCGTATCCCGACAGGGGAACACTGAAGCTTTCTTT. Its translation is CASSVSRQGNTEAFF.

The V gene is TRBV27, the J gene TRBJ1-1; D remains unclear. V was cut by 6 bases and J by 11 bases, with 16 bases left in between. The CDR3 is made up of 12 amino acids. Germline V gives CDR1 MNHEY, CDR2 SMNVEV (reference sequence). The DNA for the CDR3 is TGTGCCAGCAGGGTACCGGACGGGAGGGCTTTCTTT. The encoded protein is CASRVPDGRAFF.

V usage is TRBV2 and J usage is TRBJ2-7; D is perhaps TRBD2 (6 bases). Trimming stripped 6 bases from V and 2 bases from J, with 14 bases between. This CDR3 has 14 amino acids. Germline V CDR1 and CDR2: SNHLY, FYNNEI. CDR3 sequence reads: CASRGTRKTYEQYF. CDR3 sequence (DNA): TGTGCCAGCAGGGGGACTCGAAAAACCTACGAGCAGTACTTC.

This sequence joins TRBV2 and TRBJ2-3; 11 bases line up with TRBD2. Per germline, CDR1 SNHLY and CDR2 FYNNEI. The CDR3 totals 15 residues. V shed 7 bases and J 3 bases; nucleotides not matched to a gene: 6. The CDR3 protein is CASTETSGDTDTQYF. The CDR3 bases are TGTGCCAGCACCGAGACTAGCGGGGATACAGATACGCAGTATTTT.

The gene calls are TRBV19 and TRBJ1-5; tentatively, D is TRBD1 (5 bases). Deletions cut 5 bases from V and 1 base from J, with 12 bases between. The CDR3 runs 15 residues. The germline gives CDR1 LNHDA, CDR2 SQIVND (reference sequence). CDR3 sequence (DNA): TGTGCCAGTAGTTTATCAGGGTTGAGCAATCAGCCCCAGCATTTT. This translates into CASSLSGLSNQPQHF.

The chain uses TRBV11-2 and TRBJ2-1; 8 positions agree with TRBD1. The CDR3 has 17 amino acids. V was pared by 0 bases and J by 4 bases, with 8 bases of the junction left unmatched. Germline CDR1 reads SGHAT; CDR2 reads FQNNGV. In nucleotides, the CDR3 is TGTGCCAGCAGCTTAGAAGGTCAGGGGGCGTATTACAATGAGCAGTTCTTC. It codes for CASSLEGQGAYYNEQFF.

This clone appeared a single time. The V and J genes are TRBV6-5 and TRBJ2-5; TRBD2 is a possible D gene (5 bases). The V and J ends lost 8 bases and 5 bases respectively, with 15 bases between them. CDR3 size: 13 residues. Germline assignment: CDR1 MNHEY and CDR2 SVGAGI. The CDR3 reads CASGFAERETQYF. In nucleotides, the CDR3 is TGTGCCAGCGGGTTTGCTGAGCGGGAGACCCAGTACTTC.

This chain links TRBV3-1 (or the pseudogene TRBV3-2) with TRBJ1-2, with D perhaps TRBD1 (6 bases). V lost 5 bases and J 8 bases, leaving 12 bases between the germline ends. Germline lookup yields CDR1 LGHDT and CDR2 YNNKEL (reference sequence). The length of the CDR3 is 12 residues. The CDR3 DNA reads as TGTGCCAGCAGCTATGGACAGTTGGGCTACACCTTC. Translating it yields CASSYGQLGYTF.

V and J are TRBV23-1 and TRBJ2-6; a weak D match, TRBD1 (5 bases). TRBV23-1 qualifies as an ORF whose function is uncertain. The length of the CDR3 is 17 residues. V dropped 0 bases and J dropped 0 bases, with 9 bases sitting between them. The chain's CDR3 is CASSQSGRSSGANVLTF. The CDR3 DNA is TGCGCCAGCAGTCAATCGGGGCGAAGCTCTGGGGCCAACGTCCTGACTTTC.

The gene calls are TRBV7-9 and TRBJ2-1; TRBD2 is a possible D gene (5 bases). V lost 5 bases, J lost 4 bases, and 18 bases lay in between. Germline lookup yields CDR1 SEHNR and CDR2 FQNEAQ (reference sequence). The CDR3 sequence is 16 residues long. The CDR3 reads CASSPPGSAAYNEQFF. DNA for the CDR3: TGTGCCAGCAGCCCCCCGGGAAGCGCCGCTTACAATGAGCAGTTCTTC.

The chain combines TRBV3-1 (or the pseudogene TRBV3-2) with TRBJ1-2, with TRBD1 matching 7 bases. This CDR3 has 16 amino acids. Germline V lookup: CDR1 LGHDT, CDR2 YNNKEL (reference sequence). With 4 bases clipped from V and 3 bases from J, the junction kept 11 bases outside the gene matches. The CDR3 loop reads CASSLQPGQSYYGYTF. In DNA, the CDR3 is TGTGCCAGCAGCCTTCAACCGGGACAGAGCTACTATGGCTACACCTTC.

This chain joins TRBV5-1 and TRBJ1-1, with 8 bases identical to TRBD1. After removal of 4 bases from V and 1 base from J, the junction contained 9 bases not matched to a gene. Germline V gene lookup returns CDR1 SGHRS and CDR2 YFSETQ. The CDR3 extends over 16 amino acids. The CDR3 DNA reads TGCGCCAGCAGCACCCCCCTGGGACAGGCGAACACTGAAGCTTTCTTT. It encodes CASSTPLGQANTEAFF.

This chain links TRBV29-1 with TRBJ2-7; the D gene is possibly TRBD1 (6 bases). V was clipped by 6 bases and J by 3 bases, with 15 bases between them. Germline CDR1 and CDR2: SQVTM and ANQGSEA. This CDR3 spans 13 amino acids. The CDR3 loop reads CSVRQGLSYEQYF. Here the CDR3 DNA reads TGCAGCGTACGCCAGGGGCTCAGCTACGAGCAGTACTTC.

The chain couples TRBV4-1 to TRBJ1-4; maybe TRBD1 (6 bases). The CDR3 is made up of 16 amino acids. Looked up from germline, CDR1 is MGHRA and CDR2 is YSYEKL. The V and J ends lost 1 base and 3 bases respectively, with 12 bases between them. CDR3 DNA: TGCGCCAGCAGCCAAGTCCCAGGGGCAGCTAATGAAAAACTGTTTTTT. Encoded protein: CASSQVPGAANEKLFF.

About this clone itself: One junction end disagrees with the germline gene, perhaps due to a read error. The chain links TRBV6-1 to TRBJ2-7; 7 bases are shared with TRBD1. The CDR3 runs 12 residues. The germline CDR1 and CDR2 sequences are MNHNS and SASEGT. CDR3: CASSELAPGQKF. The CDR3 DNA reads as TGTGCCAGCAGTGAACTCGCTCCGGGACAGAAGTTC.

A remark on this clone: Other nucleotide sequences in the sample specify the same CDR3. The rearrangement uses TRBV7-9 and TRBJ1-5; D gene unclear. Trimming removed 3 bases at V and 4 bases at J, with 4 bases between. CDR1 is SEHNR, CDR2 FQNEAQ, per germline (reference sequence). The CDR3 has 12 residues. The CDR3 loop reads CASSFGNQPQHF. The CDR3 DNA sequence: TGTGCCAGCAGCTTCGGGAATCAGCCCCAGCATTTT.

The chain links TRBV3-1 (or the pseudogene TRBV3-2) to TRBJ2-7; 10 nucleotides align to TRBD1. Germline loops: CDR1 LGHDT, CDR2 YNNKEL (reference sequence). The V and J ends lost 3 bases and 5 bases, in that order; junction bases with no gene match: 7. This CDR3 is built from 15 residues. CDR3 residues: CASSQLRDRGNEQYF. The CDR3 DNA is TGTGCCAGCAGCCAGCTCCGGGACAGGGGCAACGAGCAGTACTTC.

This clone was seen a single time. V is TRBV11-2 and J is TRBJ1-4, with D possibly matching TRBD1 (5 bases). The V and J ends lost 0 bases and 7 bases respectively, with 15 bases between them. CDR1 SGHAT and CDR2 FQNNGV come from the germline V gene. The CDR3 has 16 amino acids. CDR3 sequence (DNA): TGTGCCAGCAGCTTAGATCCTCCAGGGATGGGTGAAAAACTGTTTTTT. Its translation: CASSLDPPGMGEKLFF.